These T cell receptor beta chains were read from a single sample in a study of blood T cell repertoires in COVID-19. Data came from immunoSEQ multiplex PCR; TCRdb stores just in-frame clones and leaves some out. This table has under 250,000 clones, about four fifths appearing once. Sequenced input: peripheral blood. These receptor sequences come from a woman aged 18-35 years with acute or convalescent COVID-19. The CDR3 runs from the conserved cysteine through the conserved F or W. A D gene is named only where the DNA matches it firmly. The size field is filled for only some rows; it gives once, few, many or a size class.

v_call	d_call	j_call	clone_size	cdr3_nt	cdr3_aa
TRBV11-3	.	TRBJ2-3	.	TGTGCCAGCAGCTTGGGATGGGGAGCAGAGAGGGCTAGCACAGATACGCAGTATTTT	CASSLGWGAERASTDTQYF
TRBV10-3	.	TRBJ2-1	.	TGTGCCATCAGGTCTGCGGTAGGTTCCGTGCCTTCCCACAATGAGCAGTTCTTC	CAIRSAVGSVPSHNEQFF
TRBV2	TRBD2	TRBJ2-5	.	TGTGCCAGCACCCCCGTGGGGGGGGAGACCCAGTACTTC	CASTPVGGETQYF
TRBV10-3	.	TRBJ1-6	.	TGTGCCATCAGTGAGAATATGCAGGGTTCACCCCTCCACTTT	CAISENMQGSPLHF
TRBV2	TRBD2	TRBJ2-1	.	TGTGCCAGCAGTGGTAGCGGGATTGCCTACAATGAGCAGTTCTTC	CASSGSGIAYNEQFF
TRBV7-9	.	TRBJ2-5	.	TGTGCCAGCAGCAGACCATCAGGGGCGCAAGAGACCCAGTACTTC	CASSRPSGAQETQYF
TRBV4-2	.	TRBJ1-1	once	TGTGCCAGCAGTCTGCAGGGAAGCGCTGAAGCTTTCTTT	CASSLQGSAEAFF
TRBV6-6	.	TRBJ2-2	.	TGTGCCAGCAGTTACTCGAAAGGGGCCGGGGAGCTGTTTTTT	CASSYSKGAGELFF
TRBV3-1/TRBV3-2	.	TRBJ1-1	.	TGTGCCAGCAGCCAAAACAGATACACTGAAGCTTTCTTT	CASSQNRYTEAFF
TRBV28	.	TRBJ2-1	.	TGTGCCAGCAGTCTATACCCTAGGCTGGCGGGAAGTAATGAGCAGTTCTTC	CASSLYPRLAGSNEQFF
TRBV7-8	TRBD1	TRBJ2-3	.	TGTGCCAGCAGAGAGGGGGCACCCACAGATACGCAGTATTTT	CASREGAPTDTQYF
TRBV9	TRBD2	TRBJ2-1	.	TGTGCCAGCAGCGGCGGGGGGACCTACAATGAGCAGTTCTTC	CASSGGGTYNEQFF
TRBV5-1	TRBD1	TRBJ1-4	.	TGCGCCAGCAGCTCGGGACAGTTTAATGAAAAACTGTTTTTT	CASSSGQFNEKLFF
TRBV18	.	TRBJ2-2	.	TGTGCCAGCTCACCACCTTCCACAGGAGCCACCGGGGAGCTGTTTTTT	CASSPPSTGATGELFF
TRBV6-5	TRBD1	TRBJ1-1	once	TGTGCCAGCAGGAGGGACAGTTACACTGAAGCTTTCTTT	CASRRDSYTEAFF
TRBV19	TRBD1	TRBJ1-5	.	TGTGCCAGTAGTATCCCAGGGGGCGGACGTCAGCCCCAGCATTTT	CASSIPGGGRQPQHF
TRBV12-3/TRBV12-4	TRBD1	TRBJ1-3	.	TGTGCTGCCGAGGGGGCCTCTGGAAACACCATATATTTT	CAAEGASGNTIYF
TRBV21-1	.	TRBJ2-1	once	TGTGCCAGCAGCAAAATAACTGCCACCTACAATGAGCAGTTCTTC	CASSKITATYNEQFF
TRBV6-2/TRBV6-3	.	TRBJ2-3	.	TGTGCCAGCAGTGGCGCTGCCGCGGGTGGTACAGATACGCAGTATTTT	CASSGAAAGGTDTQYF
TRBV27	.	TRBJ1-2	.	TGTGCCAGCAGTTTAGGGACAAGATATGGCTACACCTTC	CASSLGTRYGYTF
TRBV4-3	TRBD1	TRBJ1-2	.	TGCGCCAGCAGCCAAGATAGGGACAGGGGGCCGGGGGGCTACACCTTC	CASSQDRDRGPGGYTF
TRBV18	TRBD1	TRBJ1-2	.	TGTGCCAGCTCACCATCCGGGACAGGCAATGGCTACACCTTC	CASSPSGTGNGYTF
TRBV7-2	TRBD1	TRBJ1-5	.	TGTGCCAGCAGCTTATCAGGGGGTAGCAATCAGCCCCAGCATTTT	CASSLSGGSNQPQHF
TRBV12-3/TRBV12-4	.	TRBJ1-5	.	TGTGCCAGCAGTTTCTCCAGCAATCAGCCCCAGCATTTT	CASSFSSNQPQHF
TRBV5-1	TRBD1	TRBJ2-1	once	TGCGCCAGCAGCAGGGTCGTGGGACAGGGGTATGAGCAGTTCTTC	CASSRVVGQGYEQFF
TRBV7-7	TRBD1	TRBJ2-5	.	TGTGCTAGCAGCCCGCAGACAGGGGGCTATGCGGAGACCCAGTACTTC	CASSPQTGGYAETQYF
TRBV6-6	TRBD2	TRBJ2-7	.	TGTGCCAGCAGTCCCTCCGGGACTAGCGGGAGTTGGCACGAGCAGTACTTC	CASSPSGTSGSWHEQYF
TRBV18	.	TRBJ1-2	.	TGTGCCAGCTCACCAGGGGCTCTTTGGTCCGCGGAATTTTTC	CASSPGALWSAEFF
TRBV19	.	TRBJ1-5	.	TGTGCCAGGGCAGACAGGAAGGGGCGTCAGCCCCAGCATTTT	CARADRKGRQPQHF
TRBV29-1	TRBD2	TRBJ2-3	.	TGCAGCGCCTCTCGTATTAGCGGGAGCACAGATACGCAGTATTTT	CSASRISGSTDTQYF
TRBV4-3	.	TRBJ2-5	.	TGCGCCAGCAGCCAAGACGACCAAGAGACCCAGTACTTC	CASSQDDQETQYF
TRBV18	.	TRBJ2-2	.	TGTGCCAGCTCACCCCCCGGCCAGGGTGGGTCCGGGGAGCTGTTTTTT	CASSPPGQGGSGELFF
TRBV7-8	TRBD2	TRBJ2-7	.	TGTGCCAGCAGCCTAAGCGGGAGTTTGGACGAGCAGTACTTC	CASSLSGSLDEQYF
TRBV6-5	TRBD2	TRBJ2-5	few	TGTGCCAGCAGTTACGAAGCTAGCGGGCTGGAGACCCAGTACTTC	CASSYEASGLETQYF
TRBV18	.	TRBJ2-7	.	TGTGCCAGCTCACCCCCAGGGGGGTCCGTGGTAGAGCAGTACTTC	CASSPPGGSVVEQYF
TRBV5-6	.	TRBJ1-1	.	TGTGCCAGCAGCTTCGAGTCATTGAGAGAAGCTTTCTTT	CASSFESLREAFF
TRBV27	.	TRBJ2-1	few	TGTGCCAGCAGCCTCCAAGGGACAATGACGCCCGGAAGGCGTAATGAGCAGTTCTTC	CASSLQGTMTPGRRNEQFF
TRBV10-1	TRBD1	TRBJ2-7	few	TGCGCCAGCAGTGATCGCACTGCAGGGACAGCATACGAGCAGTACTTC	CASSDRTAGTAYEQYF
TRBV5-4	TRBD1	TRBJ1-1	.	TGTGCCAGCAGCCTGGGACAGGGGATCACTGAAGCTTTCTTT	CASSLGQGITEAFF
TRBV3-1/TRBV3-2	.	TRBJ2-1	once	TGTGCCAGCAGCTGGAGCTCTGAGCAGTTCTTC	CASSWSSEQFF
TRBV4-3	.	TRBJ2-3	.	TGCGCCAGCAGCCAAGCAAGGGGGGATACGCAGTATTTT	CASSQARGDTQYF
TRBV24-1	.	TRBJ2-1	.	TGTGCCACCAGTTCAGGCCCAAGCTCCTACAATGAGCAGTTCTTC	CATSSGPSSYNEQFF